Each of the 29 T cell receptor beta chains below was sequenced from the same sample in a study of blood T cell repertoires in COVID-19. The protocol was immunoSEQ multiplex PCR, while the TCRdb copy is restricted to in-frame clones and leaves out a portion. The table has around 190,000 clones, roughly four fifths seen once. Input material: peripheral blood. All receptors come from a woman between 45 and 60 years old with acute or convalescent COVID-19.

The rearrangement joins TRBV11-2 to TRBJ1-6; D uncertain. Trimming took 5 bases from V and 7 from J, leaving 15 bases between them. CDR3 length equals 15 residues. Per the germline V gene, CDR1 is SGHAT and CDR2 is FQNNGV. The CDR3 DNA reads TGTGCCAGCAGCCAAACAAATGCATGGAATTCACCCCTCCACTTT. Translating it yields CASSQTNAWNSPLHF.

The genes are TRBV12-5 and TRBJ1-1; TRBD1 is a possible D gene (6 bases). V was pared by 0 bases and J by 2 bases, with 10 bases between. Germline CDR1 LGHNT, CDR2 FRNRAP. The CDR3 extends over 15 amino acids. CDR3 DNA sequence: TGTGCTAGTGGTTTGGTAGGGGGACCTAACACTGAAGCTTTCTTT. Translating gives CASGLVGGPNTEAFF.

The rearrangement joins TRBV30 to TRBJ2-2, with TRBD1 matching over 7 bases. V was clipped by 6 bases and J by 3 bases; unmatched bases: 7. There are 14 residues in the CDR3. Germline V CDR1 and CDR2: GTSNPN, SVGIG (reference sequence). The CDR3 loop is CACTRQGYTGELFF. CDR3 sequence (DNA): TGTGCCTGCACACGACAGGGCTACACCGGGGAGCTGTTTTTT.

The chain carries TRBV24-1 and TRBJ2-7; possibly TRBD2 for D (6 bases). Germline V gene sequence: CDR1 KGHDR, CDR2 SFDVKD. Trimming stripped 6 bases from V and 0 bases from J, with 14 bases between. This CDR3 has 15 residues. The chain's CDR3 is CATSRGTASSYEQYF. The CDR3 nucleotides are TGTGCCACCAGTCGGGGGACGGCTAGCTCCTACGAGCAGTACTTC.

This chain joins TRBV7-9 and TRBJ2-1; 8 bases agree with TRBD1. V trimming: 3 bases; J trimming: 5 bases; junction bases outside the gene matches: 6. Germline lookup yields CDR1 SEHNR and CDR2 FQNEAQ (reference sequence). This CDR3 is 15 amino acids long. Here the CDR3 reads CASSFGTGPDNEQFF. The CDR3 nucleotides are TGTGCCAGCAGCTTTGGGACAGGTCCAGACAATGAGCAGTTCTTC.

The gene calls are TRBV6-2 or TRBV6-3 and TRBJ2-5, with D possibly matching TRBD2 (5 bases). V lost 2 bases, J lost 5 bases, and 18 bases lay in between. CDR1 is MNHEY and CDR2 is SVGEGT in the germline V gene. CDR3 length equals 16 residues. The DNA for the CDR3 is TGTGCCAGCAGTTACGGCCCAGGATATCGAGGGGAGACCCAGTACTTC. Its translation: CASSYGPGYRGETQYF.

The genes are TRBV6-5 and TRBJ2-1, with TRBD1 as a possible D gene (7 bases). With 6 bases removed from V and 3 bases from J, the gap between germline ends came to 15 bases. Per germline, CDR1 MNHEY and CDR2 SVGAGI. This CDR3 has 15 amino acids. The CDR3 DNA reads TGTGCCAGCAGAGACAGGGTCGGGGGCTACAATGAGCAGTTCTTC. It is translated as CASRDRVGGYNEQFF.

The genes are TRBV6-5 and TRBJ1-3, with 10 bases identical to TRBD1. The CDR3 runs 14 residues. The germline gives CDR1 MNHEY, CDR2 SVGAGI. V was clipped by 6 bases and J by 8 bases; unmatched bases: 7. Here the CDR3 reads CASSHLGQGDTIYF. The DNA of the CDR3 is TGTGCCAGCAGCCACTTAGGACAGGGGGACACCATATATTTT.

This clone showed up just a few times. V usage is TRBV6-5 and J usage is TRBJ2-3; possible D gene TRBD2, 5 bases. Germline loops: CDR1 MNHEY, CDR2 SVGAGI. Between the trimmed V and J ends, which lost 2 bases and 5 bases, there was a span of 17 bases. The CDR3 sequence is 16 residues long. CDR3 nucleotides: TGTGCCAGCAGTTACCGTATCAGCGGAACGGGAGATACGCAGTATTTT. Its protein product is CASSYRISGTGDTQYF.

The chain is built from TRBV29-1 and TRBJ2-7, with TRBD2 matching 15 bases. Germline CDR1 SQVTM, CDR2 ANQGSEA. Germline trimming cut 5 bases from V and 2 bases from J; bases unmatched to any gene: 7. The CDR3 extends over 16 amino acids. The CDR3 sequence: CSVTGTSGGRTYEQYF. CDR3 DNA: TGCAGCGTTACCGGGACTAGCGGGGGGCGGACCTACGAGCAGTACTTC.

This chain joins TRBV18 and TRBJ1-1; a weak D match, TRBD1 (5 bases). This CDR3 is 16 amino acids long. Germline CDR1 is KGHSH and CDR2 is LQKENI. The V and J ends lost 0 bases and 0 bases respectively, with 11 bases between them. CDR3 loop: CASSPPWGTLNTEAFF. Here the CDR3 DNA reads TGTGCCAGCTCACCACCGTGGGGGACTCTGAACACTGAAGCTTTCTTT.

The rearrangement uses TRBV5-5 and TRBJ2-1; no definite D call. With 4 bases removed from V and 7 bases from J, the gap between germline ends came to 9 bases. CDR1 is SGHKS and CDR2 is YYEKEE in the germline V gene (reference sequence). The CDR3 loop spans 12 amino acids. The CDR3 spells CASSPSLNEQFF. For the CDR3, the DNA is TGTGCCAGCAGCCCTTCCCTAAATGAGCAGTTCTTC.

The V gene is TRBV5-6, the J gene TRBJ1-5; D remains unclear. Per the germline V gene, CDR1 is SGHDT and CDR2 is YYEEEE. CDR3 size: 14 residues. Deletions cut 4 bases from V and 6 bases from J, with 14 bases between. The chain's CDR3 is CASSPYGRSQPQHF. The CDR3 DNA reads TGTGCCAGCAGCCCCTATGGTAGGAGTCAGCCCCAGCATTTT.

The sample holds many counts of this clone. The chain uses TRBV7-2 and TRBJ2-7, with 9 bases matching TRBD2. CDR3 length: 15 amino acids. V trimming: 3 bases; J trimming: 3 bases; junction bases outside the gene matches: 6. CDR1 is SGHTA and CDR2 is FQGNSA in the germline V gene. Written as DNA, the CDR3 is TGTGCCAGCAGCTTCGGGACTAGCCGTTACTACGAGCAGTACTTC. Protein: CASSFGTSRYYEQYF.

The chain is built from TRBV7-9 and TRBJ1-4, with D perhaps TRBD1 (5 bases). This CDR3 is 15 amino acids long. Germline V lookup: CDR1 SEHNR, CDR2 FQNEAQ (reference sequence). The V end was cut by 5 bases, the J end by 2 bases, with 12 bases between. CDR3 sequence reads: CASSRGGGTNEKLFF. In nucleotides, the CDR3 is TGTGCCAGCAGCCGGGGCGGAGGGACTAATGAAAAACTGTTTTTT.

The V and J genes are TRBV10-1 and TRBJ1-4; possibly TRBD1 for D (5 bases). V lost 3 bases and J lost 7, with 15 bases in between. The CDR3 loop spans 15 amino acids. Per the germline V gene, CDR1 is WNHNN and CDR2 is SYGVQD (reference sequence). CDR3 DNA sequence: TGCGCCAGCAGTGAAAGTGGCAGGGAGGGTGAAAAACTGTTTTTT. This codes for CASSESGREGEKLFF.

The table lists this clone with many counts. The chain carries TRBV7-9 and TRBJ2-1; TRBD2 matches at 10 bases. CDR1 SEHNR and CDR2 FQNEAQ come from the germline V gene (reference sequence). The junction had 3 bases not matched to a gene; V was cut back by 5 bases and J by 2 bases. This CDR3 contains 15 residues. The CDR3 is CASSASGRAYNEQFF. In DNA, the CDR3 is TGTGCCAGCAGCGCAAGCGGGAGGGCCTACAATGAGCAGTTCTTC.

The V call is TRBV15, the J call TRBJ2-3; TRBD1 is a possible D gene (5 bases). With 1 base removed from V and 0 bases from J, the gap between germline ends came to 14 bases. The V gene's germline CDR1 is LNHNV and CDR2 YYDKDF (reference sequence). The CDR3 extends over 17 amino acids. CDR3 nucleotides: TGTGCCACCAGCAGAGGCCTTCTCAGGGTGAGCACAGATACGCAGTATTTT. Amino acids: CATSRGLLRVSTDTQYF.

The gene calls are TRBV19 and TRBJ2-7; D is undetermined. CDR3 length equals 13 residues. V was cut by 6 bases and J by 6 bases, with 15 bases left in between. Germline CDR1 LNHDA, CDR2 SQIVND (reference sequence). The CDR3: CASRRPTTGEQYF. In DNA form, the CDR3 reads TGTGCCAGTAGAAGGCCCACGACTGGCGAGCAGTACTTC.

The gene calls are TRBV6-1 and TRBJ1-1, with 7 bases aligning to TRBD1. The CDR3 runs 16 residues. CDR1 and CDR2 (germline): MNHNS, SASEGT. V lost 2 bases to trimming and J lost 0 bases; unmatched junction nucleotides: 6. Here the CDR3 DNA reads TGTGCCAGCAGTGAACCGGGACAGCCCATGAACACTGAAGCTTTCTTT. Translating it yields CASSEPGQPMNTEAFF.

The sample holds one count of this clone. This same CDR3 is encoded by further DNA sequences in the sample. The chain is built from TRBV28 and TRBJ1-1; a possible D gene is TRBD1 (5 bases). The CDR3 is 16 amino acids. Germline assignment: CDR1 MDHEN and CDR2 SYDVKM. V shed 6 bases and J shed 7 bases, with 24 bases lying between them. The CDR3 loop reads CASRGVPGGGGNEAFF. The CDR3 region has the DNA TGTGCCAGCAGGGGGGTTCCCGGGGGGGGAGGGAATGAAGCTTTCTTT.

The chain has TRBV28 and TRBJ2-5, with D possibly matching TRBD2 (5 bases). Looked up from germline, CDR1 is MDHEN and CDR2 is SYDVKM. Trimming removed 2 bases at V and 9 bases at J, with 22 bases between. The length of the CDR3 is 16 residues. CDR3 DNA sequence: TGTGCCAGCAGTTTAAGTCGAATCGAGATATTGGAGGCCCAGTACTTC. Translated, it gives CASSLSRIEILEAQYF.

The chain combines TRBV28 with TRBJ2-3, with D tentatively TRBD1 (6 bases). The CDR3 runs to 15 residues. Germline lookup yields CDR1 MDHEN and CDR2 SYDVKM. V lost 3 bases, J lost 5 bases, and 15 bases lay in between. The CDR3, as DNA: TGTGCCAGCAGTTTTTCAGGGGCCCCAGAAGATACGCAGTATTTT. Amino acids: CASSFSGAPEDTQYF.

Turning to this clone: At one of its ends the junction is not consistent with the germline gene, which may arise from a read error. The chain uses TRBV6-6 and TRBJ1-2; 10 nucleotides line up with TRBD1. Germline V gene data show CDR1 as MNHNY and CDR2 as SVGAGI (reference sequence). This CDR3 comprises 16 residues. The CDR3, as DNA: TGTGCCCGCAGTCCTACCACGACAGGGGGCGCAGGGGGCTACACCTTC. Protein: CARSPTTTGGAGGYTF.

The J gene is TRBJ1-6, the V gene TRBV12-3 or TRBV12-4; tentative D call: TRBD1 (6 bases). Trimming took off 5 bases at V and 12 bases at J, with 14 bases between the two ends. CDR3 length equals 13 residues. The DNA of the CDR3 is TGTGCCAGCAGTCCAGAGGGGGAGGGACCCCTCCACTTT. Encoded protein: CASSPEGEGPLHF.

This clone was seen a few times. The V and J genes are TRBV7-2 and TRBJ1-4; D call uncertain. Trimming cost V 5 bases and J 0 bases, with 16 bases left between them. CDR3 length equals 17 residues. CDR1 is SGHTA, CDR2 FQGNSA, per germline. Here the CDR3 DNA reads TGTGCCAGCAGCGCGTCAATCAGGATTGCAACTAATGAAAAACTGTTTTTT. Translated, it gives CASSASIRIATNEKLFF. Full variable domain (outside the CDR3, taken from reference TRBV7-2 and TRBJ1-4): GAGVSQSPSNKVTEKGKDVELRCDPISGHTALYWYRQSLGQGLEFLIYFQGNSAPDKSGLPSDRFSAERTGGSVSTLTIQRTQQEDSAVYLCASSASIRIATNEKLFFGSGTQLSVL.

The chain has TRBV15 and TRBJ2-7, with D unresolved. Germline CDR1 is LNHNV and CDR2 is YYDKDF (reference sequence). The V end was cut by 0 bases, the J end by 2 bases, with 11 bases between. CDR3 length: 15 amino acids. CDR3 region: CATSRDRFRTYEQYF. The DNA for the CDR3 is TGTGCCACCAGCAGAGATCGTTTCAGGACCTACGAGCAGTACTTC.

The V gene is TRBV28, the J gene TRBJ1-2, with D possibly TRBD1 on 5 matching bases. This CDR3 region has 13 residues. Germline V gene lookup returns CDR1 MDHEN and CDR2 SYDVKM. V was shortened by 11 bases and J by 7 bases, with 20 bases between the two germline ends. CDR3 loop: CAAQGLLVGGYTF. The CDR3 coding sequence is TGTGCCGCCCAGGGCCTCTTGGTAGGTGGCTACACCTTC.

This sequence joins TRBV28 and TRBJ1-1; D is unresolved. Germline CDR1 MDHEN, CDR2 SYDVKM. Trimming pared 4 bases from V and 3 bases from J, leaving 6 bases between. CDR3 length: 12 residues. The CDR3: CASSSVDTEAFF. The CDR3 coding sequence is TGTGCCAGCAGTTCAGTGGACACTGAAGCTTTCTTT. Looking up the rest from reference TRBV28 and TRBJ1-1 gives the full variable domain: DVKVTQSSRYLVKRTGEKVFLECVQDMDHENMFWYRQDPGLGLRLIYFSYDVKMKEKGDIPEGYSVSREKKERFSLILESASTNQTSMYLCASSSVDTEAFFGQGTRLTVV.